The entry that follows covers one T cell receptor (beta chain) sequence. The data originate from a study of blood T cell repertoires in COVID-19. Looking at the study overall: Collection of acute and convalescent COVID-19 samples took place in the United States, Italy and Spain. Sample material is recorded as cDNA or gDNA derived from T cells, B-cell-depleted T cells, or PBMCs.

Cohorts were determined from participant-reported clinical history. TCRdb's copy holds only in-frame clones and misses some; the assay was immunoSEQ multiplex PCR. The data hold about 480,000 clones, with 70% to 90% observed a single time. Sequenced input: PBMCs or T cells enriched from blood (not recorded which). The clonotype comes from a woman in her late teens or twenties with acute COVID-19.

This CDR3 is CASSPGTSGVQPGEQYF. CDR3 in DNA: TGTGCCAGCAGCCCCGGGACTAGCGGAGTCCAACCGGGCGAGCAGTACTTC. The chain joins TRBV7-9 to TRBJ2-7; 11 positions agree with TRBD2. CDR3 length: 17 residues. After removal of 5 bases from V and 6 bases from J, the junction contained 15 bases not matched to a gene. CDR1 and CDR2 (germline): SEHNR, FQNEAQ (reference sequence).